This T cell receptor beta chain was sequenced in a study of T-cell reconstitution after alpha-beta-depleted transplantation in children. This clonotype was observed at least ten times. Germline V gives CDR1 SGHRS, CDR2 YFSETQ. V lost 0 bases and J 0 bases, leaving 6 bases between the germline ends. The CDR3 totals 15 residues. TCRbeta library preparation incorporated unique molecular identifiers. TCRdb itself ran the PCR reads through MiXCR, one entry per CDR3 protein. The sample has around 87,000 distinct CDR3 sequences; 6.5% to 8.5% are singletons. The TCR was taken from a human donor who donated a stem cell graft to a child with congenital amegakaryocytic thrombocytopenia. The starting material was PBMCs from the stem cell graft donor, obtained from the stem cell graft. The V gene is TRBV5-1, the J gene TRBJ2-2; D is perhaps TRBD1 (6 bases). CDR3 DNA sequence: TGCGCCAGCAGCTTGGACAGGGCGAACACCGGGGAGCTGTTTTTT. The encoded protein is CASSLDRANTGELFF. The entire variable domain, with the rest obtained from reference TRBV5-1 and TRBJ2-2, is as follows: KAGVTQTPRYLIKTRGQQVTLSCSPISGHRSVSWYQQTPGQGLQFLFEYFSETQRNKGNFPGRFSGRQFSNSRSEMNVSTLELGDSALYLCASSLDRANTGELFFGEGSRLTVL.